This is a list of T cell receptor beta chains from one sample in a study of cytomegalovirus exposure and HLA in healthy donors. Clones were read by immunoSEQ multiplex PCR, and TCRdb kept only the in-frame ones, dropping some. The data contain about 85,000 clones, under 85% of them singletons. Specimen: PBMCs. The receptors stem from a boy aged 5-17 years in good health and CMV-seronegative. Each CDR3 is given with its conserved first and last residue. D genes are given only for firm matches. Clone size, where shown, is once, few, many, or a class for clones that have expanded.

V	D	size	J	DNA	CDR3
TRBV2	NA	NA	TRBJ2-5	TGTGCCGGTAGCTGGGTTGGGGAGACCCAGTACTTC	CAGSWVGETQYF
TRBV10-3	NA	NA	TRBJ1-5	TGTGCCATCAGTCCGACAAATCAGCCCCAGCATTTT	CAISPTNQPQHF
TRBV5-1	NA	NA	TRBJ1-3	TGCGCCAGCAGCCCCGGGACATCAGGAAACACCATATATTTT	CASSPGTSGNTIYF
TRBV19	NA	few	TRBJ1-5	TGTGCCAGTAGTATCGGGTACGGAAATCAGCCCCAGCATTTT	CASSIGYGNQPQHF
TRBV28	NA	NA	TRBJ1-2	TGTGCCAGCAGTTTGCTCGACAGGACAAACTATGGCTACACCTTC	CASSLLDRTNYGYTF
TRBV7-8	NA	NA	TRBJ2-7	TGTGCCAGCAGCTTGCAGGGCTACGAGCAGTACTTC	CASSLQGYEQYF
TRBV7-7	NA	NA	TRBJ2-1	TGTGCTAGCAGCTTAGCGATTAGTAATGAGCAGTTCTTC	CASSLAISNEQFF
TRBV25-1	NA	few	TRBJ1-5	TGTGCCAGCAGTGAACAGGAAGGCAATCAGCCCCAGCATTTT	CASSEQEGNQPQHF
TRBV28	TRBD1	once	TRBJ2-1	TGTGCCAGCAGTTCCTCCGGGACAGGGGCAGCTTACAATGAGCAGTTCTTC	CASSSSGTGAAYNEQFF
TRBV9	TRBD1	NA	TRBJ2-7	TGTGCCAGCAGCGTGGGACAGGCTCACTCCTACGAGCAGTACTTC	CASSVGQAHSYEQYF
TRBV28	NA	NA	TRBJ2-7	TGTGCCAGCAGTCCCACAACAGCCGGATCCTCCTACGAGCAGTACTTC	CASSPTTAGSSYEQYF
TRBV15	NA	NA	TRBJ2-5	TGTGCCACCAGCAGAGACCAGGGGGAGACCCAGTACTTC	CATSRDQGETQYF
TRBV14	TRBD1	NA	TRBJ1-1	TGTGCCAGCAGCCAAGAGGGCAGGGGGCTTCGAGGGAACACTGAAGCTTTCTTT	CASSQEGRGLRGNTEAFF
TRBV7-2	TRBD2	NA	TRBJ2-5	TGTGCCAGCAGGGGAGGGAGGACCCCTGGAGAGACCCAGTACTTC	CASRGGRTPGETQYF
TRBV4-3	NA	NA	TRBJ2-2	TGCGCCAGCAGCCAAGATCTTCTAGGGGGGGGCCTGGCCGGGGAGCTGTTTTTT	CASSQDLLGGGLAGELFF
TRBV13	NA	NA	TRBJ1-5	TGTGCCAGCAGCGTCCGGGGGGGCAATCAGCCCCAGCATTTT	CASSVRGGNQPQHF
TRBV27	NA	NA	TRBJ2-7	TGTGCCAGCAGTTTCCCCGGGGCCTACGAGCAGTACTTC	CASSFPGAYEQYF
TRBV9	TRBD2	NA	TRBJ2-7	TGTGCCAGCAGCTCCAGGGCGGGAGGGTCGAACGAGCAGTACTTC	CASSSRAGGSNEQYF
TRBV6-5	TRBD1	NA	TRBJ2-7	TGTGCCAGCAGTTACCTAACAGGGGCTCCCTACGAGCAGTACTTC	CASSYLTGAPYEQYF
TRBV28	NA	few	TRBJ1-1	TGTGCCAGCAGTGCCCGGGGAGCTGTATCTGAAGCTTTCTTT	CASSARGAVSEAFF
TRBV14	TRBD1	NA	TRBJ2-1	TGTGCCAGCAGCCAAGTCCGGCGACAGGGGGCGAGAAATGAGCAGTTCTTC	CASSQVRRQGARNEQFF
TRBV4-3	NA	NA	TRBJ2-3	TGCGCCAGCAGCCAAGATCTAGCAAGCACAGATACGCAGTATTTT	CASSQDLASTDTQYF
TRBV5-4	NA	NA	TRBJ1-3	NA	CASSFGSGERGNTIYF
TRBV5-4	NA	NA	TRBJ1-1	TGTGCCAGCAGGCGAGAGATTAACACTGAAGCTTTCTTT	CASRREINTEAFF
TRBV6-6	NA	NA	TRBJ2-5	TGTGCCAGCAGCGGGACTGCGGAGACCCAGTACTTC	CASSGTAETQYF
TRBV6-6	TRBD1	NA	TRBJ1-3	TGTGCCAGCAGAACCCCAGGGGGCGCGGGGGGAAACACCATATATTTT	CASRTPGGAGGNTIYF
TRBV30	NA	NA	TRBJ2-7	TGTGCCTGGAGTACCGGGATCTCCATCTACGAGCAGTACTTC	CAWSTGISIYEQYF
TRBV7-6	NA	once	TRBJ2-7	TGTGCCAGCAGCCCCACAGGGACCCTAGCCGAGCAGTACTTC	CASSPTGTLAEQYF
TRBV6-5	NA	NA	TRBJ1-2	TGTGCCAGCAGTTACTCGAGAGAGGGATATGGCTACACCTTC	CASSYSREGYGYTF
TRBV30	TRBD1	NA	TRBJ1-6	TGTGCCTGGACAGAGGGACAGGCCTATTCACCCCTCCACTTT	CAWTEGQAYSPLHF
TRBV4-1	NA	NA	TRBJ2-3	TGCGCCAGCAGCCAAGTCCAAACAAACACAGATACGCAGTATTTT	CASSQVQTNTDTQYF
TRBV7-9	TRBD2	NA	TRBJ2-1	TGTGCCACCCTAGGACTAGCGGGGGTCAATGAGCAGTTCTTC	CATLGLAGVNEQFF
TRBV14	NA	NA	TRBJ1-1	TGTGCCAGCAGCCACCTCGGAAGGGGGACTGAAGCTTTCTTT	CASSHLGRGTEAFF
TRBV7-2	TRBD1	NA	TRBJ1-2	TGTGCCAGCAGCTCCCGGGGACAGACTGAAAGATCCTATGGCTACACCTTC	CASSSRGQTERSYGYTF
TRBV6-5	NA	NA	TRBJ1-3	TGTGCCAGGCGCGCCTACACCATATATTTT	CARRAYTIYF
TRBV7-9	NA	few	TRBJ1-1	TGTGCCAGCAGCCCCGCTGGGCGGGGGTATTTAACTGAAGCTTTCTTT	CASSPAGRGYLTEAFF
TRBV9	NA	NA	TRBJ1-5	TGTGCCAGTGGGAGGGTAGATGGCAATCAGCCCCAGCATTTT	CASGRVDGNQPQHF
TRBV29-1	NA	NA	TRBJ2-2	TGCAGCGTTGAACAGGAGAACACCGGGGAGCTGTTTTTT	CSVEQENTGELFF
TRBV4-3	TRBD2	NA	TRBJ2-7	TGCGCCAGCAGCCAAGATACTAGCGGGAGGACCAGTAAGCAGTACTTC	CASSQDTSGRTSKQYF
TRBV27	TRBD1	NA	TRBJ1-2	TGTGCCAGCGGACAGGGAGCTAACTATGGCTACACCTTC	CASGQGANYGYTF
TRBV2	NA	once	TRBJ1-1	TGTGCCAGCAGTGGAGAAAACACTGAAGCTTTCTTT	CASSGENTEAFF
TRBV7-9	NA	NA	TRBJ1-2	TGTGCCAGCAGCTTTCTAGGGGCAGGGCCGGATGGCTACACCTTC	CASSFLGAGPDGYTF
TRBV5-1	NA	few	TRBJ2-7	TGCGCCAGCAGCTTGACAGGGTTTCCCTCTTACGAGCAGTACTTC	CASSLTGFPSYEQYF
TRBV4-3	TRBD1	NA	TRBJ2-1	TGCGCCAGCAGCCCTAGACAGGGTTCCTACAATGAGCAGTTCTTC	CASSPRQGSYNEQFF